This T cell receptor (beta chain) is drawn from a study of PD-1 blockade in classical Hodgkin lymphoma. Looking at the study overall: Patients had nivolumab dosed at 3 mg/kg, delivered intravenously every 2 weeks.

Time point of the sample: cycle 4 day 1 (C4D1), after less than seven weeks of nivolumab. In every patient, relapse followed autologous stem cell transplantation, while exposure to brentuximab vedotin differed. Thawed PBMCs underwent magnetic negative selection to yield purified CD4+ T cells. Sequenced by immunoSEQ multiplex PCR; TCRdb stores in-frame clones only, minus some. The data contain 32,000 or so clones, roughly 92% of them singletons. This clone was detected only once. Its antigen is not identified. The V segment lost 6 bases and the J segment 1 base; nucleotides outside the gene matches: 4. The CDR3 is 15 amino acids. CDR1 is SGHTA, CDR2 FQGTGA, per germline. Study-level results: Some patients started nivolumab under 1 year after ASCT, and they were excluded. Healthy donors were reported to have higher baseline TCR diversity than newly diagnosed patients.

Source: CD4+ T cells from blood, taken before the fourth cycle of nivolumab. The rearrangement uses TRBV7-3 and TRBJ2-3; 10 bases are a match to TRBD2. This TCR derives from a human donor with classical Hodgkin lymphoma. CDR3 region: CASRPGTSGTDTQYF. CDR3 bases: TGTGCCAGCAGGCCCGGGACTAGCGGCACAGATACGCAGTATTTT.